The source of this T cell receptor beta chain is a study of blood T cell repertoires in COVID-19. About the study: The United States, Italy and Spain were the sources of the acute and convalescent COVID-19 samples. PBMCs, B-cell-depleted T cells, or T cells were the source of the cDNA or gDNA that made up the material.

The CDR3 consists of 16 residues. Losses at the gene ends were 1 base for V and 0 bases for J; bases not matched to a gene: 5. Germline V CDR1 and CDR2: MGHDK, SYGVNS. About this clone: The same CDR3 is also encoded by other DNA sequences in this sample.

In the authors' workflow: The authors estimated nucleated cell counts from reference gene primer amplification. Profiling relied on immunoSEQ multiplex PCR, and the TCRdb table lists in-frame clones only, not all of them. V and J calls and clone size follow that table, whereas D and trimming were derived from the DNA. The data contain fewer than 300,000 clones, 88% of them seen just once; the ten biggest clones take up approximately 4.3%. Sequenced sample: peripheral blood. The V and J genes are TRBV25-1 and TRBJ2-7, with 8 bases identical to TRBD2. This TCR was sampled from a man aged 60 to 75 who had recovered from COVID-19. CDR3 nucleotides: TGTGCCAGCAGTGAATCGGGGGGGCCCAGCTCCTACGAGCAGTACTTC. Amino acid sequence: CASSESGGPSSYEQYF.